This is a list of T cell receptor beta chains from one sample in a study of blood T cell repertoires in COVID-19. Measured with immunoSEQ multiplex PCR; TCRdb has only the in-frame clones, and not every one. The table has some 330,000 clones, roughly 90% seen once. The sample was PBMCs or T cells enriched from blood (not recorded which). These TCRs come from a woman aged 25 to 39 who had recovered from COVID-19. Both conserved end residues are trimmed from each CDR3. Each record gives: CDR3 protein, J gene, D gene, V gene, clone size. D genes are given only for firm matches. The size of a clone is reported for some rows only, either as once, few or many, or as a class for expanded clones.

CDR3 protein: ASSPRDSYTGELF; J gene: TRBJ2-2; D gene: TRBD1; V gene: TRBV9; clone size: -
CDR3 protein: ASSSLGGNEQF; J gene: TRBJ2-1; D gene: -; V gene: TRBV12-3/TRBV12-4; clone size: -
CDR3 protein: ASSVGTGGGHYGYT; J gene: TRBJ1-2; D gene: TRBD1; V gene: TRBV5-1; clone size: -
CDR3 protein: ATCRGQMEKLF; J gene: TRBJ1-4; D gene: -; V gene: TRBV2; clone size: -
CDR3 protein: ASSQGVAGGITGELF; J gene: TRBJ2-2; D gene: TRBD2; V gene: TRBV4-1; clone size: once
CDR3 protein: ASSRNYGYT; J gene: TRBJ1-2; D gene: -; V gene: TRBV25-1; clone size: -
CDR3 protein: ASSIDHSRSTEAF; J gene: TRBJ1-1; D gene: -; V gene: TRBV19; clone size: -
CDR3 protein: ASTKGAANTEAF; J gene: TRBJ1-1; D gene: TRBD1; V gene: TRBV6-6; clone size: -
CDR3 protein: ASSEQGQGLNQPQH; J gene: TRBJ1-5; D gene: TRBD1; V gene: TRBV6-1; clone size: -
CDR3 protein: ASSPSNDRAFEQY; J gene: TRBJ2-7; D gene: TRBD1; V gene: TRBV18; clone size: few
CDR3 protein: ASTQLADTGELF; J gene: TRBJ2-2; D gene: TRBD2; V gene: TRBV7-3; clone size: -
CDR3 protein: ASSWRDGTGELF; J gene: TRBJ2-2; D gene: -; V gene: TRBV19; clone size: once
CDR3 protein: ASSEFDRGQGRSSLY; J gene: TRBJ2-7; D gene: TRBD1; V gene: TRBV2; clone size: -
CDR3 protein: ASSKTGVGNTEAF; J gene: TRBJ1-1; D gene: TRBD1; V gene: TRBV19; clone size: -
CDR3 protein: ASTGANTDTQY; J gene: TRBJ2-3; D gene: -; V gene: TRBV4-1; clone size: once
CDR3 protein: ASSFFEGYT; J gene: TRBJ1-2; D gene: -; V gene: TRBV28; clone size: -
CDR3 protein: AIRGDRATRTEAF; J gene: TRBJ1-1; D gene: TRBD1; V gene: TRBV10-3; clone size: -
CDR3 protein: ASLTGLGQPQH; J gene: TRBJ1-5; D gene: -; V gene: TRBV28; clone size: -
CDR3 protein: ASSLERSSQPQH; J gene: TRBJ1-5; D gene: -; V gene: TRBV7-2; clone size: -
CDR3 protein: ASSPDRGFFGYT; J gene: TRBJ1-2; D gene: TRBD1; V gene: TRBV18; clone size: -
CDR3 protein: ASSLQGNYGYT; J gene: TRBJ1-2; D gene: -; V gene: TRBV5-1; clone size: -
CDR3 protein: ASSQESESSYNSPLH; J gene: TRBJ1-6; D gene: -; V gene: TRBV3-1/TRBV3-2; clone size: -
CDR3 protein: ATKIMGTGSLEQY; J gene: TRBJ2-7; D gene: -; V gene: TRBV28; clone size: -
CDR3 protein: ASSFREDTEAF; J gene: TRBJ1-1; D gene: -; V gene: TRBV11-3; clone size: -
CDR3 protein: ASRPVGEAGELF; J gene: TRBJ2-2; D gene: -; V gene: TRBV9; clone size: -
CDR3 protein: ASKSGADTQY; J gene: TRBJ2-3; D gene: -; V gene: TRBV6-5; clone size: -
CDR3 protein: ASSVIKSKQGSGYT; J gene: TRBJ1-2; D gene: -; V gene: TRBV11-2; clone size: few
CDR3 protein: ASSPQGDPGTEAF; J gene: TRBJ1-1; D gene: TRBD1; V gene: TRBV18; clone size: once
CDR3 protein: ATSGPGRDYT; J gene: TRBJ1-2; D gene: -; V gene: TRBV24-1; clone size: -
CDR3 protein: ASTQTGPGSTEAF; J gene: TRBJ1-1; D gene: -; V gene: TRBV7-9; clone size: -
CDR3 protein: ASSYSGAAGPQH; J gene: TRBJ1-5; D gene: -; V gene: TRBV6-2/TRBV6-3; clone size: -
CDR3 protein: ASSLTVSGRQETQY; J gene: TRBJ2-5; D gene: -; V gene: TRBV11-3; clone size: -
CDR3 protein: SATGQTDRTNTGELF; J gene: TRBJ2-2; D gene: -; V gene: TRBV29-1; clone size: -
CDR3 protein: ASRQGVEYGYT; J gene: TRBJ1-2; D gene: TRBD1; V gene: TRBV28; clone size: -
CDR3 protein: ASSGSIHSYEQY; J gene: TRBJ2-7; D gene: -; V gene: TRBV5-1; clone size: -
CDR3 protein: SVMTGVNEQF; J gene: TRBJ2-1; D gene: TRBD1; V gene: TRBV29-1; clone size: -
CDR3 protein: ASSFVVGGANYGYT; J gene: TRBJ1-2; D gene: TRBD1; V gene: TRBV27; clone size: -
CDR3 protein: ASSRQAYQETQY; J gene: TRBJ2-5; D gene: -; V gene: TRBV4-1; clone size: -
CDR3 protein: ASSPLAHRGSNYGYT; J gene: TRBJ1-2; D gene: -; V gene: TRBV7-9; clone size: -
CDR3 protein: ASSLMRGSYNEQF; J gene: TRBJ2-1; D gene: -; V gene: TRBV7-3; clone size: -
CDR3 protein: ASWASPNSPLH; J gene: TRBJ1-6; D gene: -; V gene: TRBV6-5; clone size: -
CDR3 protein: AASRDQETQY; J gene: TRBJ2-5; D gene: -; V gene: TRBV30; clone size: -
CDR3 protein: ASKTGRDTEAF; J gene: TRBJ1-1; D gene: -; V gene: TRBV6-5; clone size: -
CDR3 protein: ASSLGPGKSHRATNEKLF; J gene: TRBJ1-4; D gene: -; V gene: TRBV28; clone size: -
CDR3 protein: ASSLPGLAQH; J gene: TRBJ1-5; D gene: -; V gene: TRBV7-9; clone size: -
CDR3 protein: ASSTGLAASYEQY; J gene: TRBJ2-7; D gene: TRBD2; V gene: TRBV4-1; clone size: -
CDR3 protein: ASSLAGTSVSYNEQF; J gene: TRBJ2-1; D gene: TRBD2; V gene: TRBV5-1; clone size: -
CDR3 protein: ASSLLAGARDTQY; J gene: TRBJ2-3; D gene: TRBD2; V gene: TRBV7-2; clone size: -
CDR3 protein: ASSVGGRARTDTQY; J gene: TRBJ2-3; D gene: TRBD2; V gene: TRBV9; clone size: -
CDR3 protein: ASHRGRGTGELF; J gene: TRBJ2-2; D gene: TRBD1; V gene: TRBV10-2; clone size: few
CDR3 protein: ASSQDAGRSNQPQH; J gene: TRBJ1-5; D gene: -; V gene: TRBV4-1; clone size: -
CDR3 protein: ASSIFGSGSYNEQF; J gene: TRBJ2-1; D gene: -; V gene: TRBV19; clone size: -
CDR3 protein: SVREGSTDTQY; J gene: TRBJ2-3; D gene: TRBD2; V gene: TRBV29-1; clone size: -
CDR3 protein: ASGNGQGGDTQY; J gene: TRBJ2-3; D gene: TRBD1; V gene: TRBV5-1; clone size: -
CDR3 protein: ASSLASNQPQH; J gene: TRBJ1-5; D gene: -; V gene: TRBV5-8; clone size: few